This record concerns one T cell receptor (beta chain) sequence. The J segment lost 4 bases and the V segment lost 6 bases, leaving 14 bases of the junction unmatched. The length of the CDR3 is 16 residues. The germline V gene has CDR1 SQVTM and CDR2 ANQGSEA. These data originate in a study of OX40 agonist ivuxolimab in advanced cancers. Study at large: Among those enrolled, mean age was approximately 62 years (range roughly 20 to 80) and 75% to 85% were male.

Assay used: immunoSEQ multiplex PCR; TCRdb lists only in-frame clones, some missing. The sample holds about 58,000 clones, around nine tenths seen once. The sequence derives from an adult with an advanced solid tumor such as melanoma, head and neck, liver or kidney cancer. This chain uses TRBV29-1 with TRBJ2-5; TRBD1 agrees at 10 bases. Sequences were derived from CD4+ or CD8+ T cells sorted from blood, sampled in a trial of the OX40 agonist ivuxolimab. The CDR3, as DNA: TGCAGCGTCTCCGCACCCGGGGACAGGGGTCGAGAGACCCAGTACTTC. Translation gives CSVSAPGDRGRETQYF.